This is a list of T cell receptor beta chains from one sample in a study of blood T cell repertoires in COVID-19. TCRdb keeps only in-frame clones here, not all; method: immunoSEQ multiplex PCR. The sample includes some 63,000 clones, 70% to 85% of them seen just once. Sequenced sample: peripheral blood. Receptors originate from a human donor in a cohort sampled during active COVID-19. Each CDR3 is given without its conserved first and last residue. Each record gives: J gene, V gene, CDR3 protein.

j_call: TRBJ2-3
v_call: TRBV18
cdr3_aa: ASSADRATTDTQY

j_call: TRBJ1-2
v_call: TRBV27
cdr3_aa: ASSRAGVEYYGYT

j_call: TRBJ1-2
v_call: TRBV5-6
cdr3_aa: ASSLDAGNYGYT

j_call: TRBJ1-1
v_call: TRBV4-1
cdr3_aa: ASSHGTGNTEAF

j_call: TRBJ2-7
v_call: TRBV5-1
cdr3_aa: ASSFRTGALHEQY

j_call: TRBJ1-2
v_call: TRBV15
cdr3_aa: ATSITGEVGYGYT

j_call: TRBJ2-3
v_call: TRBV4-1
cdr3_aa: ASSQTNGGPDTQY

j_call: TRBJ1-6
v_call: TRBV2
cdr3_aa: ASDSLRSPLH

j_call: TRBJ1-1
v_call: TRBV7-3
cdr3_aa: ASSLVQGAEAF

j_call: TRBJ2-7
v_call: TRBV7-8
cdr3_aa: ASSLVGGRGVYEQY

j_call: TRBJ2-5
v_call: TRBV5-6
cdr3_aa: ASSERGSSETQY